This TCR beta chain was documented in a study of blood T cell repertoires in COVID-19. The wider study: Sources were T cells, B-cell-depleted T cells, or PBMCs; the material itself was cDNA or gDNA.

As processed by the authors: Amplification from reference gene primers served as the basis for estimated nucleated cell counts. The repertoire was sequenced with immunoSEQ multiplex PCR; TCRdb's copy has only in-frame clones and lacks some. V and J calls and clone size are given by that table; D and trimming were obtained from the DNA. The sample holds about 250,000 clones, over 75% seen once. The CDR3 runs 17 residues. With V trimmed by 2 bases and J by 2 bases, 7 bases remained unmatched. Germline loops: CDR1 KGHSH, CDR2 LQKENI. The TCR sequence derives from a woman in her 50s with acute COVID-19. The chain has TRBV18 and TRBJ2-1, with 9 positions matching TRBD2. Sequencing used PBMCs or T cells enriched from blood (not recorded which). This CDR3 reads CASSPTEVAGAYNEQFF. For the CDR3, the DNA is TGTGCCAGCTCACCAACGGAGGTAGCGGGGGCCTACAATGAGCAGTTCTTC. The full variable domain, rest sourced from reference TRBV18 and TRBJ2-1, is NAGVMQNPRHLVRRRGQEARLRCSPMKGHSHVYWYRQLPEEGLKFMVYLQKENIIDESGMPKERFSAEFPKEGPSILRIQQVVRGDSAAYFCASSPTEVAGAYNEQFFGPGTRLTVL.